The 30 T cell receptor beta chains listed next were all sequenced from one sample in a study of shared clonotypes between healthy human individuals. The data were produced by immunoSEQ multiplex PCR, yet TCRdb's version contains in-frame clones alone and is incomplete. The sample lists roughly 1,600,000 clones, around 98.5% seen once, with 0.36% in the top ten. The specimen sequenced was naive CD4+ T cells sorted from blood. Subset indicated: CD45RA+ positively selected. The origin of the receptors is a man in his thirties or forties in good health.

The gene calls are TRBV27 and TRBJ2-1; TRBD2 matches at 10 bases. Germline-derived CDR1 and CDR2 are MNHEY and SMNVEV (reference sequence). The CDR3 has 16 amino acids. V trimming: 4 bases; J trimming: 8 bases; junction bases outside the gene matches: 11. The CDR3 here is CASSSPSGRLVDEQFF. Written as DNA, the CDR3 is TGTGCCAGCAGTTCACCTAGCGGGAGATTGGTCGATGAGCAGTTCTTC.

CDR3 nucleotide sequence: TGTGCCAGCAACACAAGGACAGGGAACACCGGGGAGCTGTTTTTT. It specifies CASNTRTGNTGELFF. The chain combines TRBV7-9 with TRBJ2-2, with TRBD1 matching over 7 bases. The V gene's germline CDR1 is SEHNR and CDR2 FQNEAQ (reference sequence). The CDR3 runs to 15 residues. Unmatched junction bases numbered 6, after V lost 7 bases and J lost 1 base.

DNA of the CDR3: TGTGCCAGCAGCTTAGACCACAGGGGGGGACAAGAGACCCAGTACTTC. Translating gives CASSLDHRGGQETQYF. The genes are TRBV11-3 and TRBJ2-5, with D perhaps matching TRBD1 (8 bases). The CDR3 extends over 16 amino acids. The V end was cut by 0 bases, the J end by 2 bases, with 13 bases between. Germline values: CDR1 SGHNT, CDR2 YENEEA.

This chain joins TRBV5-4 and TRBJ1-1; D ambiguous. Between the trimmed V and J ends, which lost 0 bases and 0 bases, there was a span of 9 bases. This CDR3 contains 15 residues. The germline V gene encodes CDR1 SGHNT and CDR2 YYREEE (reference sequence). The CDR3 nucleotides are TGTGCCAGCAGCTTGGGCGGGGTTGTGAACACTGAAGCTTTCTTT. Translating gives CASSLGGVVNTEAFF.

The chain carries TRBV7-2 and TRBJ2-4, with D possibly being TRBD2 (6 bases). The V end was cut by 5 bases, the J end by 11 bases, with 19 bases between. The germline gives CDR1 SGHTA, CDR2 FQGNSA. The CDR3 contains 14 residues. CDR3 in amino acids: CASSPQWEVKVQYF. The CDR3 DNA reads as TGTGCCAGCAGCCCCCAGTGGGAGGTAAAAGTTCAGTACTTC.

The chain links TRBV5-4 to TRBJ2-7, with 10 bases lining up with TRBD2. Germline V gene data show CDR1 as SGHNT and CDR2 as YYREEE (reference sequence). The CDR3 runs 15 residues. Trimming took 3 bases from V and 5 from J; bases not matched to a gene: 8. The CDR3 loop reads CASSSESGRVHEQYF. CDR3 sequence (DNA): TGTGCCAGCAGCTCAGAAAGCGGGAGGGTCCACGAGCAGTACTTC.

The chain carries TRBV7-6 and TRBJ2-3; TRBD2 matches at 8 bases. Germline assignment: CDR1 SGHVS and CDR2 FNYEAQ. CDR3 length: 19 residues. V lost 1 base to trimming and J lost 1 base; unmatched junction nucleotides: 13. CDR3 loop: CASSLVAWTATSGTDTQYF. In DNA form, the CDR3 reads TGTGCCAGCAGCTTAGTGGCTTGGACGGCGACTAGCGGCACAGATACGCAGTATTTT. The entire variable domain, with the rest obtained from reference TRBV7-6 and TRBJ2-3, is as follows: GAGVSQSPRYKVTKRGQDVALRCDPISGHVSLYWYRQALGQGPEFLTYFNYEAQQDKSGLPNDRFSAERPEGSISTLTIQRTEQRDSAMYRCASSLVAWTATSGTDTQYFGPGTRLTVL.

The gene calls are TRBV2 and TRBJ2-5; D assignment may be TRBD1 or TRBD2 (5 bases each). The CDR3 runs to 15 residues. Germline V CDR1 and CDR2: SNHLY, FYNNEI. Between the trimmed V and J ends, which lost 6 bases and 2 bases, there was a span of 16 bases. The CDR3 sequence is CASRGEKYVQETQYF. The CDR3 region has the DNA TGTGCCAGCAGGGGGGAGAAGTATGTACAAGAGACCCAGTACTTC.

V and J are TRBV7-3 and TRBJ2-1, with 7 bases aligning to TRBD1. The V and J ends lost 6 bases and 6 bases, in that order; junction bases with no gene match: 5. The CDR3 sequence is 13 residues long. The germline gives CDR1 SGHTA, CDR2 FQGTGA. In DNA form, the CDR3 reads TGTGCCAGCAGACCGGACAGGTCCAATGAGCAGTTCTTC. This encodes CASRPDRSNEQFF.

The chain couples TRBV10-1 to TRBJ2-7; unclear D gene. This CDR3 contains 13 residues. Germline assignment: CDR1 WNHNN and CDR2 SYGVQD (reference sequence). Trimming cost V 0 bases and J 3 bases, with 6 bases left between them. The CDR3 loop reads CASSESVVYEQYF. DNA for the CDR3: TGCGCCAGCAGTGAGTCGGTTGTCTACGAGCAGTACTTC.

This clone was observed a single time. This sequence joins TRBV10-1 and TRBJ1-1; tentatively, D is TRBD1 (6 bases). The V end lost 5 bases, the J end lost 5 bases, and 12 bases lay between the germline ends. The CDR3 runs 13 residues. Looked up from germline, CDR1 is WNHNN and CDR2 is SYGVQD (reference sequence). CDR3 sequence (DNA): TGCGCCAGCAGTATAAAGGGGGGGACTGAAGCTTTCTTT. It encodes CASSIKGGTEAFF.

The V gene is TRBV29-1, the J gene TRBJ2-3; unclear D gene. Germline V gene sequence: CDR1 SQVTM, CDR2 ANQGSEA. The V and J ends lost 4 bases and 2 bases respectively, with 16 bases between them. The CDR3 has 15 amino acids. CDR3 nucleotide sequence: TGCAGCGTTGGACCTTTCCCCGTATTCACAGATACGCAGTATTTT. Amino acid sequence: CSVGPFPVFTDTQYF.

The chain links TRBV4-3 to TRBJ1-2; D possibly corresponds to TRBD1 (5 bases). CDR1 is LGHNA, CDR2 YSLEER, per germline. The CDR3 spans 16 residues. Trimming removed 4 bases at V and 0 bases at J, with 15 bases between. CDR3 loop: CASSPEEQEANYGYTF. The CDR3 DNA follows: TGCGCCAGCAGCCCTGAAGAACAGGAGGCTAACTATGGCTACACCTTC.

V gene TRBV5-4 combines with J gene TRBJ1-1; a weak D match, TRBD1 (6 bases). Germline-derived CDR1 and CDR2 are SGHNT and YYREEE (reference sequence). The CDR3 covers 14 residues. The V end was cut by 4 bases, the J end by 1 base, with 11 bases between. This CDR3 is CASSKGGRNTEAFF. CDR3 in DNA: TGTGCCAGCAGCAAAGGGGGGAGGAACACTGAAGCTTTCTTT.

CDR3 nucleotide sequence: TGTGCCAGCAGTGATCGTGAAGACATGAACACTGAAGCTTTCTTT. This gives the protein CASSDREDMNTEAFF. The gene calls are TRBV2 and TRBJ1-1; D not resolved. CDR1 SNHLY and CDR2 FYNNEI come from the germline V gene. Trimming stripped 3 bases from V and 0 bases from J, with 11 bases between. This CDR3 is built from 15 residues.

CDR3 amino acids: CASSPMTGFEQFF. DNA for the CDR3: TGCGCCAGCAGCCCCATGACAGGGTTTGAGCAGTTCTTC. V usage is TRBV5-1 and J usage is TRBJ2-1, with 7 bases fitting TRBD1. The CDR3 contains 13 residues. In germline, CDR1 is SGHRS, CDR2 YFSETQ. The J segment lost 9 bases and the V segment lost 4 bases, leaving 7 bases of the junction unmatched.

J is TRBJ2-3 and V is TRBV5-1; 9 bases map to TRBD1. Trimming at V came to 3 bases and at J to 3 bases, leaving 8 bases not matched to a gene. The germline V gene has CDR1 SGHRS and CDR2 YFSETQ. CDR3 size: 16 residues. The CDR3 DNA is TGCGCCAGCAGCTGGACAGGGGCCCTTGGGACAGATACGCAGTATTTT. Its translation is CASSWTGALGTDTQYF.

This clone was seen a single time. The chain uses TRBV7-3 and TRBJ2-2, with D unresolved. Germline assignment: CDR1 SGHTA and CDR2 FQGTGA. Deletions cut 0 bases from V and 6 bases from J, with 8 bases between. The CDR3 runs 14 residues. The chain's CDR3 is CASSLTLGSGELFF. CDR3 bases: TGTGCCAGCAGCTTAACGCTGGGGTCCGGGGAGCTGTTTTTT.

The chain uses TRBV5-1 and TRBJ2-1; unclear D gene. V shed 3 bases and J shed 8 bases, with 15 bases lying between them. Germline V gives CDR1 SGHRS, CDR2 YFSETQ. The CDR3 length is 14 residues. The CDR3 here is CASSSSVPGDEQFF. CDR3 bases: TGCGCCAGCAGCTCGTCGGTTCCTGGGGATGAGCAGTTCTTC.

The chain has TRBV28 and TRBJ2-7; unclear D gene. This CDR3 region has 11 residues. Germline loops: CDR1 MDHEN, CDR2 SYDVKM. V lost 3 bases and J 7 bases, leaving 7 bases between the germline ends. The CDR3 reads CASSFVGEQYF. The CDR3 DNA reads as TGTGCCAGCAGTTTTGTCGGGGAGCAGTACTTC.

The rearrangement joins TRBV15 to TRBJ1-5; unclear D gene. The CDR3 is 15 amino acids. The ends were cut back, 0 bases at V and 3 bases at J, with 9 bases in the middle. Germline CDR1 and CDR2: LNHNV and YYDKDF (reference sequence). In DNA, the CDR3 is TGTGCCACCAGCAGAGATGGCAGAGACAATCAGCCCCAGCATTTT. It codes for CATSRDGRDNQPQHF. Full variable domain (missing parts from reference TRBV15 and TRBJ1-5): DAMVIQNPRYQVTQFGKPVTLSCSQTLNHNVMYWYQQKSSQAPKLLFHYYDKDFNNEADTPDNFQSRRPNTSFCFLDIRSPGLGDTAMYLCATSRDGRDNQPQHFGDGTRLSIL.

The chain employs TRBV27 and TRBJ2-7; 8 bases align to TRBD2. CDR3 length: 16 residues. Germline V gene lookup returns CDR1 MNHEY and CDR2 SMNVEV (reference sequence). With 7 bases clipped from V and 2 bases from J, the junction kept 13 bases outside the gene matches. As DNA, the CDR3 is TGTGCCAGCAACCCCTACGGGACTAGAGTTCCCTACGAGCAGTACTTC. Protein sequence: CASNPYGTRVPYEQYF.

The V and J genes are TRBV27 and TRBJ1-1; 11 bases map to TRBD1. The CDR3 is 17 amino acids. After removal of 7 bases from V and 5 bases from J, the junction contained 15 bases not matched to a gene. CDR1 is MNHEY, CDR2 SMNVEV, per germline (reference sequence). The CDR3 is CASILLGGRDRGTEAFF. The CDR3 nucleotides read TGTGCCAGCATCCTCTTAGGAGGCCGGGACAGGGGGACTGAAGCTTTCTTT.

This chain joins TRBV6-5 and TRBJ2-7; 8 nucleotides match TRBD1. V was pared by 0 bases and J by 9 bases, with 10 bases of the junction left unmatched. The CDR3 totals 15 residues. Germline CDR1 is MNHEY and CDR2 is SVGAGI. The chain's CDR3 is CASSYSGSGGGVQYF. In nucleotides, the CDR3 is TGTGCCAGCAGTTACTCGGGGTCAGGGGGCGGCGTGCAGTACTTC.

The CDR3 DNA sequence: TGTGCCACCAGCAGAGATCTCCCAGGTATCACTGAAGCTTTCTTT. This sequence encodes CATSRDLPGITEAFF. J is TRBJ1-1 and V is TRBV15; D is unresolved. The CDR3 loop spans 15 amino acids. Trimming shortened V by 0 bases and J by 4 bases, and 12 bases separated the two germline ends. CDR1 LNHNV and CDR2 YYDKDF come from the germline V gene (reference sequence).

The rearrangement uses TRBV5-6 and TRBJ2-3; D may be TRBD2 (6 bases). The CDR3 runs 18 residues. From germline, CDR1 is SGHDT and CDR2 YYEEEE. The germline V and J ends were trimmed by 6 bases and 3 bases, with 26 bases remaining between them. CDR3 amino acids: CASNPLAGTRRGTDTQYF. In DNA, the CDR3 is TGTGCCAGCAACCCTCTGGCGGGGACCAGACGCGGGACAGATACGCAGTATTTT.

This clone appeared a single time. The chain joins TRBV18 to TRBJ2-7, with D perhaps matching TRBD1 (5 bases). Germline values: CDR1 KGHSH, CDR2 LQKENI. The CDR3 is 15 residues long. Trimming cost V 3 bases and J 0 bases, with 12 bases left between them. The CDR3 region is CASSPKTVPSYEQYF. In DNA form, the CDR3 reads TGTGCCAGCTCACCCAAGACAGTTCCCTCCTACGAGCAGTACTTC.

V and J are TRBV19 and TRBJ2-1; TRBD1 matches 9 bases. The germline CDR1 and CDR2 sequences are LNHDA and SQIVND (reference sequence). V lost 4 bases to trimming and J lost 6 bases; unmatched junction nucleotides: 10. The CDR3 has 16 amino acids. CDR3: CASSRPQGALGNEQFF. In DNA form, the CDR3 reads TGTGCCAGTAGTAGACCACAGGGGGCACTGGGCAATGAGCAGTTCTTC. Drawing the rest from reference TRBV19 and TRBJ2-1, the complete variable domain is DGGITQSPKYLFRKEGQNVTLSCEQNLNHDAMYWYRQDPGQGLRLIYYSQIVNDFQKGDIAEGYSVSREKKESFPLTVTSAQKNPTAFYLCASSRPQGALGNEQFFGPGTRLTVL.

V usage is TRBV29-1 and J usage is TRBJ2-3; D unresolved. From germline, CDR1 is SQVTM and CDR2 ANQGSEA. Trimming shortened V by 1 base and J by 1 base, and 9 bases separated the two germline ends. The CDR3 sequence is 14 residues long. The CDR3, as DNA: TGCAGCGTTGAAGGGGGTCAGCGCACAGATACGCAGTATTTT. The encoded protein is CSVEGGQRTDTQYF.

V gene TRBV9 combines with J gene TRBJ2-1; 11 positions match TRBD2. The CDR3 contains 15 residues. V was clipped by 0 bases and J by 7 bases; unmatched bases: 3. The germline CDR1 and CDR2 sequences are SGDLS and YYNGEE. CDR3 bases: TGTGCCAGCAGCGTAGAGATAGCGGGAGGGAATGAGCAGTTCTTC. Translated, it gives CASSVEIAGGNEQFF.